This T cell receptor (beta chain) came from a study of T-cell memory formation after mild COVID-19. The study's findings and limits: The finding that pre-infection memory included some responding clones suggested that cross-reactive memory joined. Day 15 to 85 contracting clones showed balanced CD4/CD8; day 15 to 37 expanders favored CD4+.

Germline loops: CDR1 MNHEY, CDR2 SMNVEV (reference sequence). CDR3 size: 15 residues. After removal of 4 bases from V and 4 bases from J, the junction contained 9 bases not matched to a gene. Using its own MiXCR run on the 5' RACE reads, TCRdb lists one record per CDR3 protein. The sample lists about 620,000 distinct CDR3 sequences, approximately 19% occurring once. As to this clonotype: Antigen unknown.

The receptor's source is an adult woman who had mild COVID-19 (a few samples of this study predate the infection). Cell type and time point are not known. The V gene is TRBV27, the J gene TRBJ2-7, with 8 bases identical to TRBD1. What was sequenced was PBMCs or a T cell subset sorted from them (not recorded which). The CDR3 protein is CASSWQGQAAYEQYF. CDR3 in DNA: TGTGCCAGCAGTTGGCAGGGACAGGCCGCTTACGAGCAGTACTTC.